The 6 T cell receptor beta chains below come from one sample, sequenced in a study of OX40 agonist ivuxolimab in advanced cancers. Clones were read by immunoSEQ multiplex PCR, and TCRdb kept only the in-frame ones, dropping some. The sample holds roughly 89,000 clones; 75% to 90% are singletons and the top ten take approximately 7.4%. The sample here was CD4+ or CD8+ T cells sorted from blood, taken in a trial of the OX40 agonist ivuxolimab. These receptors were taken from an adult with an advanced solid tumor such as melanoma, head and neck, liver or kidney cancer.

This clone was seen only a few times. This rearrangement joins TRBV13 to TRBJ1-2; TRBD1 might be the D (5 bases). This CDR3 comprises 16 residues. Trimming shortened V by 5 bases and J by 0 bases, and 16 bases separated the two germline ends. Per germline, CDR1 PRHDT and CDR2 FYEKMQ (reference sequence). The CDR3 nucleotides are TGTGCCAGCAGCCCCCGGGGGACGGAAGCTAACTATGGCTACACCTTC. Amino acids: CASSPRGTEANYGYTF.

The chain has TRBV18 and TRBJ1-5, with a weak D call TRBD1 (5 bases). Germline assignment: CDR1 KGHSH and CDR2 LQKENI. The CDR3 extends over 14 amino acids. The V end lost 1 base, the J end lost 7 bases, and 11 bases lay between the germline ends. The CDR3 sequence: CASSPLGGGQPQHF. The CDR3 nucleotides read TGTGCCAGCTCACCACTGGGGGGTGGGCAGCCCCAGCATTTT.

The chain joins TRBV27 to TRBJ2-7; unclear D gene. Between the trimmed V and J ends, which lost 2 bases and 1 base, there was a span of 6 bases. The germline gives CDR1 MNHEY, CDR2 SMNVEV (reference sequence). The CDR3 is made up of 13 amino acids. The CDR3 protein is CASSLRRSYEQYF. As DNA, the CDR3 is TGTGCCAGCAGTTTACGACGGTCCTACGAGCAGTACTTC.

The CDR3 loop reads CASSLHVTANYGYTF. The CDR3 nucleotides read TGTGCCAGCAGCTTACATGTGACAGCGAACTATGGCTACACCTTC. The chain has TRBV7-2 and TRBJ1-2; maybe TRBD1 (5 bases). With 2 bases removed from V and 2 bases from J, the gap between germline ends came to 12 bases. This CDR3 contains 15 residues. Germline lookup yields CDR1 SGHTA and CDR2 FQGNSA.

The sample holds one count of this clone. V is TRBV6-1 and J is TRBJ1-1; possible D gene TRBD1, 6 bases. The CDR3 runs to 16 residues. The germline CDR1 and CDR2 sequences are MNHNS and SASEGT. V lost 2 bases and J lost 10, with 23 bases in between. The CDR3 DNA follows: TGTGCCAGCAGTGAACTTCCGGGACAACGGTCTTGGGGAGCTTTCTTT. This translates into CASSELPGQRSWGAFF.

This rearrangement joins TRBV11-3 to TRBJ2-5; TRBD2 agrees at 12 bases. V was pared by 6 bases and J by 0 bases, with 2 bases of the junction left unmatched. The germline V gene has CDR1 SGHNT and CDR2 YENEEA. The length of the CDR3 is 15 residues. In DNA form, the CDR3 reads TGTGCCAGCAGAGGACTAGCGGGGTACCAAGAGACCCAGTACTTC. Encoded protein: CASRGLAGYQETQYF.